These 15 T cell receptor beta chains originate from one sample sequenced in a study of blood T cell repertoires in COVID-19. Clones were sequenced by immunoSEQ multiplex PCR, and TCRdb holds only the in-frame ones, with some missing. The sample has tens of thousands of clones; roughly 76% are singletons. The sequenced material came from peripheral blood. The receptors were sampled from a man in his sixties or seventies with active or convalescent COVID-19.

The chain uses TRBV7-2 and TRBJ2-2; D is ambiguous. The CDR3 runs to 13 residues. Per germline, CDR1 SGHTA and CDR2 FQGNSA. V gave up 4 bases and J gave up 7 bases, with 10 bases separating them. DNA of the CDR3: TGTGCCAGCAGCTATCAGGAATTCGGGGAGCTGTTTTTT. Protein: CASSYQEFGELFF.

The gene calls are TRBV6-5 and TRBJ1-2; TRBD1 matches 10 bases. Per the germline V gene, CDR1 is MNHEY and CDR2 is SVGAGI. V gave up 6 bases and J gave up 11 bases; unmatched junction bases: 6. The CDR3 contains 12 residues. The CDR3 DNA reads as TGTGCCAGCAGCCGACAGGGGGCGAATTACACCTTC. This gives the protein CASSRQGANYTF.

V usage is TRBV19 and J usage is TRBJ2-7; D ambiguous. V gave up 3 bases and J gave up 3 bases, with 12 bases separating them. The CDR3 is made up of 14 amino acids. Germline CDR1 reads LNHDA; CDR2 reads SQIVND (reference sequence). CDR3 sequence (DNA): TGTGCCAGTAGTATGCCGACACCATACTACGAGCAGTACTTC. The encoded protein is CASSMPTPYYEQYF. Based on the CDR3 plus reference TRBV19 and TRBJ2-7, the full variable domain is DGGITQSPKYLFRKEGQNVTLSCEQNLNHDAMYWYRQDPGQGLRLIYYSQIVNDFQKGDIAEGYSVSREKKESFPLTVTSAQKNPTAFYLCASSMPTPYYEQYFGPGTRLTVT.

The chain employs TRBV21-1 and TRBJ1-2; the table's D gene call, TRBD1, was not cross checked with the DNA. TRBV21-1 is shown as a pseudogene. This CDR3 region has 12 residues. CDR3 residues: CASSQLFNGYTF. DNA of the CDR3: TGTGCCAGCAGCCAGTTGTTCAATGGCTACACCTTC.

The chain is built from TRBV13 and TRBJ2-2; the D gene is possibly TRBD2 (6 bases). Germline V CDR1 and CDR2: PRHDT, FYEKMQ (reference sequence). Trimming left V 10 bases short and J 4 bases short, with 22 bases between. This CDR3 has 16 amino acids. CDR3 amino acids: CATRPQVGGSTGELFF. CDR3 sequence (DNA): TGTGCCACCCGGCCCCAGGTGGGGGGATCCACCGGGGAGCTGTTTTTT.

The chain is built from TRBV5-1 and TRBJ2-1; 8 bases are a match to TRBD2. Losses at the gene ends were 0 bases for V and 9 bases for J; bases not matched to a gene: 11. The CDR3 is 16 amino acids. Germline lookup yields CDR1 SGHRS and CDR2 YFSETQ. CDR3 bases: TGCGCCAGCAGCTTGGGATTGCCGGGGGGGCGCGGTGAGCAGTTCTTC. Translated, it gives CASSLGLPGGRGEQFF.

V usage is TRBV27 and J usage is TRBJ2-3, with 7 bases matching TRBD1. Losses at the gene ends were 5 bases for V and 4 bases for J; bases not matched to a gene: 6. This CDR3 spans 14 amino acids. Germline lookup yields CDR1 MNHEY and CDR2 SMNVEV (reference sequence). The CDR3 here is CASSRTQGSDTQYF. CDR3 in DNA: TGTGCCAGCAGTAGGACACAGGGGTCAGATACGCAGTATTTT.

CDR3: CAWSVAGVDTQYF. The CDR3 DNA follows: TGTGCCTGGAGTGTGGCGGGGGTAGATACGCAGTATTTT. The chain has TRBV30 and TRBJ2-3; 7 positions match TRBD2. The CDR3 extends over 13 amino acids. The V gene end was trimmed by 0 bases and the J gene end by 5 bases; junction bases not matched to a gene: 2. Germline CDR1 is GTSNPN and CDR2 is SVGIG (reference sequence).

The rearrangement uses TRBV13 and TRBJ2-7; 11 positions match TRBD1. With 5 bases clipped from V and 4 bases from J, the junction kept 7 bases outside the gene matches. The CDR3 consists of 15 residues. Per germline, CDR1 PRHDT and CDR2 FYEKMQ (reference sequence). DNA for the CDR3: TGTGCCAGCAGCAATCCGGGACAGGGGGTTTACGAGCAGTACTTC. Its translation is CASSNPGQGVYEQYF.

This clone showed up just once. This sequence joins TRBV5-1 and TRBJ1-2, with D unresolved. The CDR3 is 13 residues long. Germline V gene lookup returns CDR1 SGHRS and CDR2 YFSETQ. V gave up 2 bases and J gave up 4 bases, with 9 bases separating them. For the CDR3, the DNA is TGCGCCAGCAGCTTAGAGTCTCGCTATGGCTACACCTTC. Protein product: CASSLESRYGYTF.

The rearrangement uses TRBV23-1 and TRBJ2-4; 10 bases agree with TRBD1. TRBV23-1 is an ORF, with its function uncertain. This CDR3 has 12 amino acids. Trimming removed 6 bases from V and 8 bases from J; junction bases left unmatched: 1. DNA for the CDR3: TGCGCCAGCAGAGGACAGGGGGACATTCAGTACTTC. It is translated as CASRGQGDIQYF.

The chain recombines TRBV11-2 with TRBJ1-1; D unresolved. There are 12 residues in the CDR3. In germline, CDR1 is SGHAT, CDR2 FQNNGV. V lost 4 bases and J 1 base, leaving 4 bases between the germline ends. The CDR3 DNA is TGTGCCAGCAGCTCGTCGAACACTGAAGCTTTCTTT. Encoded protein: CASSSSNTEAFF.

The V gene is TRBV28, the J gene TRBJ1-1; tentatively, D is TRBD1 (6 bases). This CDR3 contains 15 residues. Deletions cut 7 bases from V and 0 bases from J, with 15 bases between. Germline assignment: CDR1 MDHEN and CDR2 SYDVKM. The CDR3: CASIPKTGVNTEAFF. The CDR3 nucleotides read TGTGCCAGCATACCTAAGACAGGCGTGAACACTGAAGCTTTCTTT.

The CDR3 reads CASRRTGSGYTF. The CDR3 nucleotides are TGTGCCAGCAGAAGGACAGGAAGTGGCTACACCTTC. This sequence joins TRBV12-3 or TRBV12-4 and TRBJ1-2, with TRBD1 matching over 7 bases. This CDR3 is 12 amino acids long. Trimming at V came to 6 bases and at J to 7 bases, leaving 5 bases not matched to a gene.

The chain uses TRBV28 and TRBJ1-3, with 8 nucleotides matching TRBD1. The CDR3 is 13 residues long. CDR1 and CDR2 (germline): MDHEN, SYDVKM. V gave up 4 bases and J gave up 8 bases; unmatched junction bases: 4. The CDR3 coding sequence is TGTGCCAGCAGTTCCGGACAGGGAGACACCATATATTTT. This translates into CASSSGQGDTIYF.